Listed below are T cell receptor beta chains from one sample, sequenced in a study of blood T cell repertoires in COVID-19. Generated by immunoSEQ multiplex PCR, the TCRdb table keeps only in-frame clones and is missing some. In the table there are some 140,000 clones, 84% of which are singletons. The sample was peripheral blood. Source of these receptors: a man aged 60-69 years with acute or convalescent COVID-19. Both conserved end residues are part of each CDR3. A D gene is named only where the DNA matches it firmly. Clone sizes are given selectively: once, few, many, or a class where the clone is expanded.

J gene	D gene	V gene	clone size	CDR3 protein	CDR3 DNA
TRBJ2-7	TRBD1	TRBV18	NA	CASSPRRTGMSGEQYF	TGTGCCAGCTCACCACGCCGGACAGGGATGTCCGGCGAGCAGTACTTC
TRBJ2-7	NA	TRBV4-2	NA	CASSQEARSYEQYF	TGTGCCAGCAGCCAAGAAGCGCGCAGCTACGAGCAGTACTTC
TRBJ2-3	TRBD2	TRBV19	NA	CASSAASGAGDTQYF	TGTGCCAGTAGTGCCGCTAGCGGGGCGGGAGATACGCAGTATTTT
TRBJ2-2	NA	TRBV7-3	NA	CASRPRQVNTGELFF	TGTGCCAGCAGGCCTAGACAGGTGAACACCGGGGAGCTGTTTTTT
TRBJ2-7	NA	TRBV7-6	NA	CASSQSGLHYEQYF	TGTGCCAGCAGCCAGAGCGGGCTACACTACGAGCAGTACTTC
TRBJ1-4	NA	TRBV2	NA	CASSATNEKLFF	TGTGCCAGCTCTGCAACTAATGAAAAACTGTTTTTT
TRBJ1-1	TRBD1	TRBV5-1	NA	CASSPGQVNTEAFF	TGCGCCAGCAGCCCTGGACAGGTGAACACTGAAGCTTTCTTT
TRBJ2-7	TRBD1	TRBV4-1	NA	CASSQRDRGRDEQYF	TGCGCCAGCAGCCAGAGGGACAGGGGTCGTGACGAGCAGTACTTC
TRBJ2-3	TRBD2	TRBV5-4	NA	CASSFRLAGMGTDTQYF	TGTGCCAGCAGCTTCCGGCTAGCGGGAATGGGCACAGATACGCAGTATTTT
TRBJ2-5	NA	TRBV25-1	NA	CATQGRTGTQYF	TGTGCCACCCAGGGGAGGACAGGGACCCAGTACTTC
TRBJ1-6	NA	TRBV25-1	NA	CASSDNYNSPLHF	TGTGCCAGCAGTGATAACTATAATTCACCCCTCCACTTT
TRBJ1-4	NA	TRBV19	NA	CASSMGGGTNEKLFF	TGTGCCAGTAGTATGGGCGGGGGGACTAATGAAAAACTGTTTTTT
TRBJ1-5	NA	TRBV5-6	NA	CASSSTGLGSQPQHF	TGTGCCAGCAGTTCCACAGGGCTGGGGTCTCAGCCCCAGCATTTT
TRBJ2-7	NA	TRBV7-6	NA	CASSLAIPQGIAYEQYF	TGTGCCAGCAGCTTAGCCATCCCACAGGGAATTGCCTACGAGCAGTACTTC
TRBJ1-1	NA	TRBV5-1	NA	CASSLGAALNTEAFF	TGCGCCAGCAGCTTGGGGGCTGCTTTGAACACTGAAGCTTTCTTT
TRBJ2-5	TRBD2	TRBV4-2	few	CASSPTSGGGETQYF	TGTGCCAGCAGCCCCACTAGCGGGGGGGGAGAGACCCAGTACTTC
TRBJ1-2	TRBD1	TRBV30	NA	CAWSLQGAQGYTF	TGTGCCTGGAGCCTACAGGGGGCGCAAGGCTACACCTTC
TRBJ2-1	TRBD1	TRBV27	NA	CASSDLRTGGFLDEQFF	TGTGCCAGCAGTGACTTAAGGACAGGGGGCTTTCTGGATGAGCAGTTCTTC
TRBJ1-2	NA	TRBV11-2	NA	CASSPLGRDNYGYTF	TGTGCCAGCAGCCCCCTCGGACGGGATAACTATGGCTACACCTTC
TRBJ1-2	NA	TRBV6-5	once	CASSYLENYGYTF	TGTGCCAGCAGTTATCTAGAAAACTATGGCTACACCTTC
TRBJ2-5	TRBD1	TRBV11-2	NA	CASSPRRTGVQETQYF	TGTGCCAGCAGCCCGCGACGGACAGGGGTTCAAGAGACCCAGTACTTC
TRBJ2-2	NA	TRBV10-3	NA	CASTGGNTGELFF	TGTGCCTCCACCGGGGGGAACACCGGGGAGCTGTTTTTT
TRBJ1-1	TRBD1	TRBV6-5	NA	CASSRGTGGYTEAFF	TGTGCCAGCAGCCGCGGGACAGGGGGCTACACTGAAGCTTTCTTT
TRBJ1-1	NA	TRBV3-1/TRBV3-2	NA	CASSQGARTFGGEAFF	TGTGCCAGCAGCCAAGGGGCCCGGACATTCGGGGGTGAAGCTTTCTTT
TRBJ1-2	TRBD1	TRBV5-6	NA	CASRNTGVAGYTF	TGTGCCAGCAGAAATACAGGGGTTGCTGGCTACACCTTC
TRBJ2-7	TRBD2	TRBV7-9	NA	CASSLAVGGTTYEQYF	TGTGCCAGCAGCTTAGCAGTCGGGGGGACTACCTACGAGCAGTACTTC
TRBJ1-1	NA	TRBV15	NA	CATSRAGSANTEAFF	TGTGCCACCAGCAGAGCCGGCAGCGCGAACACTGAAGCTTTCTTT
TRBJ1-6	NA	TRBV5-3	many	CARSLGTAGSSPLHF	TGTGCCAGAAGCTTGGGAACGGCCGGGAGTTCACCCCTCCACTTT
TRBJ1-1	TRBD1	TRBV5-5	NA	CASSRGQGVNTEAFF	TGTGCCAGCAGCCGGGGACAGGGGGTGAACACTGAAGCTTTCTTT
TRBJ2-3	NA	TRBV9	NA	CASSVASTDTQYF	TGTGCCAGCAGCGTAGCTTCCACAGATACGCAGTATTTT
TRBJ1-2	NA	TRBV5-1	NA	CASSLAEAGQNYGYTF	TGCGCCAGCAGCTTGGCCGAGGCAGGGCAGAACTATGGCTACACCTTC
TRBJ2-1	NA	TRBV27	NA	CASSIDRGNSYNEQFF	TGTGCCAGCAGTATTGACCGGGGGAACTCCTACAATGAGCAGTTCTTC
TRBJ1-4	TRBD1	TRBV6-1	NA	CASSEAIGQGAEKLFF	TGTGCCAGCAGCGAAGCTATCGGACAGGGGGCGGAAAAACTGTTTTTT
TRBJ2-3	TRBD1	TRBV2	NA	CASSIDRAPDTQYF	TGTGCCAGCAGTATCGACAGGGCGCCCGATACGCAGTATTTT
TRBJ1-4	NA	TRBV19	NA	CASSRGGNDEKLFF	TGTGCCAGTAGTCGCGGAGGGAACGATGAAAAACTGTTTTTT
TRBJ2-2	NA	TRBV9	NA	CASSVAPINTGELFF	TGTGCCAGCAGCGTAGCTCCTATAAACACCGGGGAGCTGTTTTTT
TRBJ1-3	NA	TRBV11-2	NA	CASSTQGRGGTIYF	TGTGCCAGCAGCACCCAGGGGAGGGGAGGCACCATATATTTT
TRBJ2-1	TRBD2	TRBV5-8	NA	CASSLAVAGGLYNEQFF	TGTGCCAGCAGCTTGGCGGTAGCGGGGGGACTTTACAATGAGCAGTTCTTC
TRBJ1-1	NA	TRBV12-3/TRBV12-4	NA	CASSRTDTEAFF	TGTGCCAGCAGTCGGACAGACACTGAAGCTTTCTTT
TRBJ1-1	NA	TRBV5-1	NA	CASSLTRETEAFF	TGCGCCAGCAGCTTGACGCGGGAGACTGAAGCTTTCTTT
TRBJ2-7	TRBD1	TRBV27	NA	CASSPRGFSYEQYF	TGTGCCAGCAGTCCCAGGGGGTTCTCCTACGAGCAGTACTTC
TRBJ1-5	TRBD1	TRBV24-1	NA	CATSDRESSNQPQHF	TGTGCCACCAGCGACAGGGAATCCAGTAATCAGCCCCAGCATTTT
TRBJ2-2	NA	TRBV5-4	NA	CASSSQGSGELFF	TGTGCCAGCAGCTCCCAGGGTTCCGGGGAGCTGTTTTTT
TRBJ1-2	NA	TRBV20-1	NA	CSASWRLYGYTF	TGCAGTGCTAGTTGGAGACTCTATGGCTACACCTTC
TRBJ2-1	NA	TRBV27	once	CAIGGGFF	TGTGCCATAGGGGGGGGGTTCTTC
TRBJ2-1	TRBD2	TRBV10-3	NA	CAISNGLATYNEQFF	TGTGCCATCAGTAATGGACTAGCGACATACAATGAGCAGTTCTTC